This T cell receptor beta chain was sequenced for a study of breast tumors, draining lymph nodes, adjacent tissues. General study results and limits: Luminal-like breast cancer showed significantly higher tumor–nontumor repertoire similarity than basal-like. Data only fit, rather than demonstrated, lymph node origin of most tumor T cells. Data fit most tumor T cells coming from lymph node, expanding in tumor.

TCRdb re-called the multiplex PCR reads with MiXCR, one entry per CDR3 protein. The sample carries over 130,000 distinct CDR3 sequences, roughly 33% recorded once. Germline V gene data show CDR1 as SGDLS and CDR2 as YYNGEE. The CDR3 contains 15 residues. V was pared by 0 bases and J by 4 bases, with 4 bases of the junction left unmatched. Axillary draining lymph nodes of breast cancer patients supplied the node samples. About this clonotype itself: Its cognate antigen is unknown.

The sample taken for sequencing was axillary lymph node tissue. This chain connects TRBV9 to TRBJ2-1; 7 positions match TRBD2. This clonotype was sampled from a female donor with breast cancer. Some clones in this sample may be carry-over from other donors' samples. In DNA, the CDR3 is TGTGCCAGCAGCGTAGAAGGCGGGGGTTACAATGAGCAGTTCTTC. Amino acid sequence: CASSVEGGGYNEQFF.